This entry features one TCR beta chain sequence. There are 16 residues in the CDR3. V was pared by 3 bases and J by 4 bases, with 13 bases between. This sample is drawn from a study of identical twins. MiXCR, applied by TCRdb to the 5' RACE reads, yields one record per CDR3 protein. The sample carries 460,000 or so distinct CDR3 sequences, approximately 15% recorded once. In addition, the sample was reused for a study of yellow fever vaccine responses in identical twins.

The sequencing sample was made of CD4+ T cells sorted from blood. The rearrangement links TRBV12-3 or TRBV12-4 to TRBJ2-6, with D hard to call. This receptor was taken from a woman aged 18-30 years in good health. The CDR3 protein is CASSFSVGTGANVLTF. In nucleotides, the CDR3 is TGTGCCAGCAGTTTTTCGGTAGGAACGGGGGCCAACGTCCTGACTTTC.